What follows are 7 T cell receptor beta chains derived from one specimen sequenced in a study of graft-versus-host responses after intestinal transplantation. These receptors' antigens are unknown. TCRdb's copy holds only in-frame clones and misses some; the assay was immunoSEQ multiplex PCR. The data contain about 39,000 clones, more than 85% of them singletons. The specimen was unstimulated CD8+ T cells sorted from spleen or lymph node cells, collected before transplant. The receptors were gathered from a human donor who was the organ donor for an intestinal transplant.

The chain links TRBV6-5 to TRBJ1-3; D uncertain. Germline loops: CDR1 MNHEY, CDR2 SVGAGI. Deletions cut 8 bases from V and 0 bases from J, with 8 bases between. The CDR3 is made up of 13 amino acids. The CDR3 DNA sequence: TGTGCCAGCGGTCCGAGCTCTGGAAACACCATATATTTT. Translating it yields CASGPSSGNTIYF.

Only a few counts were recorded for this clone. CDR3 residues: CASSLALRQGGANTEAFF. The DNA of the CDR3 is TGTGCCAGCAGCTTAGCGTTAAGGCAGGGAGGGGCGAACACTGAAGCTTTCTTT. The V and J genes are TRBV7-9 and TRBJ1-1; D is perhaps TRBD1 (5 bases). Germline V gene sequence: CDR1 SEHNR, CDR2 FQNEAQ (reference sequence). The CDR3 is made up of 18 amino acids. The V and J ends lost 0 bases and 1 base respectively, with 18 bases between them.

CDR3 amino acids: CASSFRNSGTDTQYF. DNA of the CDR3: TGTGCCAGCAGCTTTCGGAATAGCGGCACAGATACGCAGTATTTT. The chain carries TRBV5-6 and TRBJ2-3, with D perhaps TRBD2 (5 bases). CDR1 is SGHDT and CDR2 is YYEEEE in the germline V gene. V was cut by 2 bases and J by 1 base, with 11 bases left in between. This CDR3 contains 15 residues.

This chain uses TRBV29-1 with TRBJ2-7; 10 nucleotides line up with TRBD2. Germline CDR1 is SQVTM and CDR2 is ANQGSEA. CDR3 length equals 14 residues. Trimming removed 5 bases from V and 0 bases from J; junction bases left unmatched: 4. CDR3 DNA sequence: TGCAGCGTTTCCGGGACTAGCGACTCCTACGAGCAGTACTTC. It yields the protein CSVSGTSDSYEQYF.

The chain recombines TRBV19 with TRBJ2-7, with 8 nucleotides matching TRBD1. Germline V gene lookup returns CDR1 LNHDA and CDR2 SQIVND (reference sequence). V trimming: 3 bases; J trimming: 2 bases; junction bases outside the gene matches: 9. The CDR3 length is 16 residues. Written as DNA, the CDR3 is TGTGCCAGTAGTATTGACCCAGGGGGCGCGGCCTACGAGCAGTACTTC. Translated: CASSIDPGGAAYEQYF.

This rearrangement joins TRBV18 to TRBJ2-5; possibly TRBD1 for D (6 bases). The CDR3 has 14 amino acids. V was shortened by 3 bases and J by 3 bases, with 11 bases between the two germline ends. Germline values: CDR1 KGHSH, CDR2 LQKENI. The chain's CDR3 is CASSPEWTEETQYF. CDR3 bases: TGTGCCAGCTCACCCGAATGGACAGAAGAGACCCAGTACTTC.

The chain has TRBV7-9 and TRBJ2-1; 8 positions match TRBD1. The CDR3 covers 14 residues. With 4 bases clipped from V and 5 bases from J, the junction kept 4 bases outside the gene matches. Germline CDR1 and CDR2: SEHNR and FQNEAQ (reference sequence). CDR3: CASSSDREDNEQFF. The CDR3 nucleotides read TGTGCCAGCAGCTCGGACAGGGAGGACAATGAGCAGTTCTTC.